The next 32 T cell receptor beta chains were all read from a single sample in a study of T cell clones after liver transplantation. The protocol was immunoSEQ multiplex PCR, while the TCRdb copy is restricted to in-frame clones and leaves out a portion. The table has tens of thousands of clones, around four fifths seen once. The specimen was CD4+ T cells from blood, collected around 48 months after liver transplant. These receptors all stem from a human patient who received a liver transplant. Part of the T cells may come from the graft donor.

The J gene is TRBJ2-3, the V gene TRBV7-3; 7 bases map to TRBD1. The CDR3 totals 16 residues. With 1 base clipped from V and 7 bases from J, the junction kept 11 bases outside the gene matches. From germline, CDR1 is SGHTA and CDR2 FQGTGA. The CDR3 DNA sequence: TGTGCCAGCAGCTTAATAGGGGGCTTGGGAGCAAATACGCAGTATTTT. Encoded protein: CASSLIGGLGANTQYF.

The chain joins TRBV12-5 to TRBJ1-1, with D hard to call. Germline CDR1 LGHNT, CDR2 FRNRAP. Trimming stripped 1 base from V and 3 bases from J, with 6 bases between. This CDR3 is built from 13 residues. CDR3 protein: CASGLGLDTEAFF. DNA of the CDR3: TGTGCTAGTGGTTTGGGTCTGGACACTGAAGCTTTCTTT. The variable domain in full, with the rest retrieved from reference TRBV12-5 and TRBJ1-1, is DARVTQTPRHKVTEMGQEVTMRCQPILGHNTVFWYRQTMMQGLELLAYFRNRAPLDDSGMPKDRFSAEMPDATLATLKIQPSEPRDSAVYFCASGLGLDTEAFFGQGTRLTVV.

The genes are TRBV7-6 and TRBJ1-1, with 8 nucleotides matching TRBD1. CDR3 size: 15 residues. The V segment lost 5 bases and the J segment 2 bases; nucleotides outside the gene matches: 7. Germline CDR1 is SGHVS and CDR2 is FNYEAQ. As DNA, the CDR3 is TGTGCCAGCAGCCAACCGGACAGGGATAACACTGAAGCTTTCTTT. Translation gives CASSQPDRDNTEAFF.

CDR3 region: CASSYSEVDTQYF. The CDR3, as DNA: TGTGCCAGCAGTTACTCGGAGGTGGATACGCAGTATTTT. This chain joins TRBV6-6 and TRBJ2-3, with D possibly TRBD2 on 5 matching bases. Germline CDR1 reads MNHNY; CDR2 reads SVGAGI (reference sequence). The CDR3 loop spans 13 amino acids. V was shortened by 0 bases and J by 6 bases, with 7 bases between the two germline ends.

V gene TRBV12-5 combines with J gene TRBJ1-2, with unresolved D. This CDR3 is built from 14 residues. Trimming pared 6 bases from V and 3 bases from J, leaving 14 bases between. Germline CDR1 and CDR2: LGHNT and FRNRAP. The CDR3 DNA reads as TGTGCTAGTGGAGAAACAGACCGGTACTATGGCTACACCTTC. Amino acid sequence: CASGETDRYYGYTF. The full variable domain, in which reference TRBV12-5 and TRBJ1-2 provide the parts outside the CDR3, is DARVTQTPRHKVTEMGQEVTMRCQPILGHNTVFWYRQTMMQGLELLAYFRNRAPLDDSGMPKDRFSAEMPDATLATLKIQPSEPRDSAVYFCASGETDRYYGYTFGSGTRLTVV.

This clone was seen a handful of times. The V call is TRBV21-1, the J call TRBJ2-7; TRBD1, the table's D call, lacks a check against the DNA. TRBV21-1 is labeled a pseudogene. The length of the CDR3 is 16 residues. The CDR3 spells CASSSDGQGVIYEQYF. The CDR3 DNA reads as TGTGCCAGCAGCAGTGACGGACAGGGGGTCATCTACGAGCAGTACTTC.

The chain joins TRBV2 to TRBJ1-5, with 7 bases that match TRBD1. J gave up 5 bases and V 6 bases, and 10 bases lay outside the gene matches. The germline gives CDR1 SNHLY, CDR2 FYNNEI. The CDR3 has 15 residues. This chain's CDR3 is CASRIDRAGDQPQHF. CDR3 sequence (DNA): TGTGCCAGCAGGATAGACAGGGCGGGGGATCAGCCCCAGCATTTT.

V gene TRBV5-1 combines with J gene TRBJ2-3; TRBD2 matches at 8 bases. This CDR3 region has 16 residues. Per germline, CDR1 SGHRS and CDR2 YFSETQ. The J segment lost 4 bases and the V segment lost 2 bases, leaving 9 bases of the junction unmatched. CDR3 coding DNA: TGCGCCAGCAGCTTATTAGGGAGCGGGGGATCAGATACGCAGTATTTT. As protein: CASSLLGSGGSDTQYF.

This chain uses TRBV28 with TRBJ1-2; 7 bases match TRBD1. This CDR3 is 14 amino acids long. Germline V gene data show CDR1 as MDHEN and CDR2 as SYDVKM. V dropped 4 bases and J dropped 9; count of bases not matched to a gene: 11. The CDR3 coding sequence is TGTGCCAGCAGTTCACCCGACAGGGCTTATAGCTACACCTTC. Protein: CASSSPDRAYSYTF.

V is TRBV23-1 and J is TRBJ1-5; TRBD1 matches at 7 bases. TRBV23-1 is noted as an ORF with a role that remains uncertain. Trimming at V came to 1 base and at J to 3 bases, leaving 12 bases not matched to a gene. This CDR3 has 18 amino acids. This chain's CDR3 is CASSQLKQGGFFNQPQHF. The DNA for the CDR3 is TGCGCCAGCAGTCAATTAAAGCAGGGGGGTTTTTTCAATCAGCCCCAGCATTTT.

The chain joins TRBV18 to TRBJ1-5; no firm D call. V was trimmed by 5 bases and J by 2 bases, leaving 13 bases between them. The CDR3 contains 15 residues. Per the germline V gene, CDR1 is KGHSH and CDR2 is LQKENI. The CDR3 coding sequence is TGTGCCAGCTCATCCTCAGGCGGGGGCAATCAGCCCCAGCATTTT. Its protein is CASSSSGGGNQPQHF. Based on the CDR3 plus reference TRBV18 and TRBJ1-5, the full variable domain is NAGVMQNPRHLVRRRGQEARLRCSPMKGHSHVYWYRQLPEEGLKFMVYLQKENIIDESGMPKERFSAEFPKEGPSILRIQQVVRGDSAAYFCASSSSGGGNQPQHFGDGTRLSIL.

The genes are TRBV2 and TRBJ2-7; 11 positions agree with TRBD2. In germline, CDR1 is SNHLY, CDR2 FYNNEI. V gave up 4 bases and J gave up 0 bases; unmatched junction bases: 14. This CDR3 spans 19 amino acids. Here the CDR3 reads CASSGLGGLAVPSSYEQYF. DNA for the CDR3: TGTGCCAGCAGTGGGCTTGGGGGACTAGCGGTTCCGAGCTCCTACGAGCAGTACTTC.

This chain links TRBV4-2 with TRBJ2-3; 7 nucleotides align to TRBD1. Germline V gene lookup returns CDR1 LGHNA and CDR2 YNFKEQ. CDR3 size: 16 residues. V was pared by 1 base and J by 2 bases, with 6 bases of the junction left unmatched. CDR3 nucleotide sequence: TGTGCCAGCAGCCAAGTTGGGACAGAGAACACAGATACGCAGTATTTT. Its protein is CASSQVGTENTDTQYF.

This chain links TRBV7-2 with TRBJ1-5; D is perhaps TRBD1 (6 bases). Germline values: CDR1 SGHTA, CDR2 FQGNSA. V was cut by 1 base and J by 0 bases, with 7 bases left in between. The length of the CDR3 is 15 residues. CDR3 residues: CASSLGGASNQPQHF. The CDR3 DNA is TGTGCCAGCAGCTTAGGGGGGGCTAGCAATCAGCCCCAGCATTTT.

The chain joins TRBV4-2 to TRBJ1-3; D is perhaps TRBD1 (5 bases). The CDR3 is 15 residues long. V was clipped by 0 bases and J by 4 bases, with 10 bases between them. The germline CDR1 and CDR2 sequences are LGHNA and YNFKEQ. DNA for the CDR3: TGTGCCAGCAGCCAAGACCGGACAAAGGGAAACACCATATATTTT. Translation gives CASSQDRTKGNTIYF.

The chain has TRBV9 and TRBJ2-5; 9 bases line up with TRBD1. CDR1 and CDR2 (germline): SGDLS, YYNGEE. V was clipped by 3 bases and J by 2 bases; unmatched bases: 5. The CDR3 has 15 residues. CDR3 loop: CASSAGTGIQETQYF. In DNA, the CDR3 is TGTGCCAGCAGCGCCGGGACAGGGATTCAAGAGACCCAGTACTTC.

The chain carries TRBV6-1 and TRBJ1-1, with D possibly being TRBD1 (6 bases). The length of the CDR3 is 15 residues. The ends were cut back, 7 bases at V and 4 bases at J, with 19 bases in the middle. Germline values: CDR1 MNHNS, CDR2 SASEGT. The CDR3 DNA is TGTGCCAGCACAAAAGGGGGGGGAATTGGCACTGAAGCTTTCTTT. Translated, it gives CASTKGGGIGTEAFF.

The chain carries TRBV6-5 and TRBJ1-5, with D possibly TRBD1 on 5 matching bases. The V and J ends lost 2 bases and 7 bases respectively, with 9 bases between them. The CDR3 covers 13 residues. Germline values: CDR1 MNHEY, CDR2 SVGAGI. The CDR3: CASSYGRDQPQHF. CDR3 bases: TGTGCCAGCAGTTACGGTCGGGACCAGCCCCAGCATTTT.

The genes are TRBV7-2 and TRBJ1-1; no clear D. V shed 0 bases and J shed 1 base, with 6 bases lying between them. The germline CDR1 and CDR2 sequences are SGHTA and FQGNSA. There are 14 residues in the CDR3. The DNA for the CDR3 is TGTGCCAGCAGCTTAGCTGGCAGGAACACTGAAGCTTTCTTT. It translates to CASSLAGRNTEAFF.

The chain combines TRBV7-9 with TRBJ2-2; TRBD1 matches 8 bases. CDR3 size: 14 residues. The J segment lost 4 bases and the V segment lost 8 bases, leaving 6 bases of the junction unmatched. The germline gives CDR1 SEHNR, CDR2 FQNEAQ (reference sequence). The CDR3 coding sequence is TGTGCCAGCGGACAGGGACGAGCCACCGGGGAGCTGTTTTTT. Translated: CASGQGRATGELFF. The full variable domain, completed using reference TRBV7-9 and TRBJ2-2, is DTGVSQNPRHKITKRGQNVTFRCDPISEHNRLYWYRQTLGQGPEFLTYFQNEAQLEKSRLLSDRFSAERPKGSFSTLEIQRTEQGDSAMYLCASGQGRATGELFFGEGSRLTVL.

V gene TRBV6-6 combines with J gene TRBJ2-3, with 7 bases that match TRBD2. The length of the CDR3 is 14 residues. J lost 5 bases, V lost 7 bases, and 9 bases had no gene match. Looked up from germline, CDR1 is MNHNY and CDR2 is SVGAGI (reference sequence). CDR3 in amino acids: CASNRLAGQDTQYF. As DNA, the CDR3 is TGTGCCAGCAACCGACTAGCTGGGCAAGATACGCAGTATTTT.

The chain couples TRBV18 to TRBJ2-1, with D possibly being TRBD2 (5 bases). Germline loops: CDR1 KGHSH, CDR2 LQKENI. The CDR3 contains 17 residues. Trimming pared 0 bases from V and 8 bases from J, leaving 20 bases between. The CDR3 region has the DNA TGTGCCAGCTCACCACCGGCGAGGGCCATAATGGACGATGAGCAGTTCTTC. Translation: CASSPPARAIMDDEQFF.

The V gene is TRBV6-6, the J gene TRBJ1-6; D unresolved. CDR3 length equals 15 residues. The V end lost 6 bases, the J end lost 6 bases, and 15 bases lay between the germline ends. Germline CDR1 reads MNHNY; CDR2 reads SVGAGI (reference sequence). Here the CDR3 reads CASSRRRGLNSPLHF. DNA for the CDR3: TGTGCCAGCAGCCGCCGTCGCGGGCTTAATTCACCCCTCCACTTT.

V and J are TRBV18 and TRBJ2-2; TRBD1 might be the D (5 bases). Germline CDR1 and CDR2: KGHSH and LQKENI. There are 12 residues in the CDR3. The V gene lost 4 bases and the J gene lost 5 bases, with 5 bases spanning the gap. In nucleotides, the CDR3 is TGTGCCAGCTCACAGGGGACCGGGGAGCTGTTTTTT. Translation: CASSQGTGELFF.

This clone was counted a single time. The chain links TRBV10-3 to TRBJ1-1; D perhaps matches TRBD1 (6 bases). This CDR3 spans 13 amino acids. The germline CDR1 and CDR2 sequences are ENHRY and SYGVKD. V was cut by 6 bases and J by 1 base, with 9 bases left in between. Written as DNA, the CDR3 is TGTGCCATCAGGCTACAGGGGAACACTGAAGCTTTCTTT. As protein: CAIRLQGNTEAFF.

This clone showed up just a few times. The V and J genes are TRBV19 and TRBJ1-1; D possibly corresponds to TRBD1 (6 bases). The V end lost 4 bases, the J end lost 10 bases, and 16 bases lay between the germline ends. The CDR3 length is 13 residues. Germline CDR1 and CDR2: LNHDA and SQIVND (reference sequence). The CDR3 spells CASSTGAGVSAFF. CDR3 DNA: TGTGCCAGTAGTACGGGCGCAGGGGTGTCAGCTTTCTTT.

The chain is built from TRBV5-5 and TRBJ1-2; D ambiguous. In germline, CDR1 is SGHKS, CDR2 YYEKEE (reference sequence). This CDR3 is 19 amino acids long. V was shortened by 6 bases and J by 4 bases, with 31 bases between the two germline ends. CDR3 residues: CASIFGQAGNALLPYGYTF. In DNA form, the CDR3 reads TGTGCCAGCATCTTCGGGCAAGCGGGTAACGCACTCCTTCCCTATGGCTACACCTTC.

This clone appeared a few times. This chain links TRBV7-8 with TRBJ1-1; 7 bases fit TRBD1. Per germline, CDR1 SGHVS and CDR2 FQNEAQ. There are 16 residues in the CDR3. The V and J ends lost 6 bases and 0 bases, in that order; junction bases with no gene match: 10. CDR3: CASRPLEGGLNTEAFF. The CDR3 bases are TGTGCCAGCAGACCCTTGGAAGGGGGCCTGAACACTGAAGCTTTCTTT.

CDR3 bases: TGTGCCAGCAGCCCAGGGGGGGTTAGAGAAAATGAAAAACTGTTTTTT. Amino acids: CASSPGGVRENEKLFF. V usage is TRBV28 and J usage is TRBJ1-4; 7 nucleotides align to TRBD1. The V gene end was trimmed by 6 bases and the J gene end by 5 bases; junction bases not matched to a gene: 12. Per germline, CDR1 MDHEN and CDR2 SYDVKM. The CDR3 spans 16 residues.

This chain joins TRBV4-3 and TRBJ1-6; D is perhaps TRBD1 (5 bases). Germline V gene data show CDR1 as LGHNA and CDR2 as YSLEER. CDR3 length: 17 amino acids. V shed 4 bases and J shed 10 bases, with 23 bases lying between them. This chain's CDR3 is CASSPRGGSSEESPLHF. The CDR3 bases are TGCGCCAGCAGCCCCCGGGGGGGGTCCTCAGAGGAGTCACCCCTCCACTTT.

The chain couples TRBV29-1 to TRBJ1-5, with unresolved D. CDR1 is SQVTM and CDR2 is ANQGSEA in the germline V gene. Trimming took 4 bases from V and 6 from J, leaving 10 bases between them. The CDR3 is 12 amino acids. The CDR3 loop is CSVGVEGQPQHF. In DNA, the CDR3 is TGCAGCGTTGGAGTAGAAGGTCAGCCCCAGCATTTT.

The chain employs TRBV19 and TRBJ1-1; the match to TRBD1 covers 7 bases. The germline V gene has CDR1 LNHDA and CDR2 SQIVND (reference sequence). J lost 11 bases, V lost 6 bases, and 12 bases had no gene match. There are 13 residues in the CDR3. This chain's CDR3 is CASSNTGDTGAFF. CDR3 DNA: TGTGCCAGTAGCAATACAGGGGACACGGGGGCTTTCTTT. The full variable domain, with the rest looked up from reference TRBV19 and TRBJ1-1, is DGGITQSPKYLFRKEGQNVTLSCEQNLNHDAMYWYRQDPGQGLRLIYYSQIVNDFQKGDIAEGYSVSREKKESFPLTVTSAQKNPTAFYLCASSNTGDTGAFFGQGTRLTVV.